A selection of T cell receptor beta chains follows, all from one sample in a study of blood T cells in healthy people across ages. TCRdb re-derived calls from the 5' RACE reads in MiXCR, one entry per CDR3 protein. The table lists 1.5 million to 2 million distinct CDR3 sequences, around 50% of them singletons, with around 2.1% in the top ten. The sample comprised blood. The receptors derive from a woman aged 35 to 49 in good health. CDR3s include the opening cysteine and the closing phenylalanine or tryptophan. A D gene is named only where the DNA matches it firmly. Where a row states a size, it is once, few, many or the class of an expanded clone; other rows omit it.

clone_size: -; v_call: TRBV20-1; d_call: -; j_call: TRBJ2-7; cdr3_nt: TGCAGTGCTAGCGGGGGGCCCCAAAAAGCCTACAATGAGCAGTACTTC; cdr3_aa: CSASGGPQKAYNEQYF
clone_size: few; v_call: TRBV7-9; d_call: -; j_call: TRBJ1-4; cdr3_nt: TGTGCCAGCAGCTTATGGGGGTTCGAAAAACTGTTTTTT; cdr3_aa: CASSLWGFEKLFF
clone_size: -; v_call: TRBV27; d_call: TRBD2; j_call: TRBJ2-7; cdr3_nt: TGTGCCAGTTCACTAGCGGGGGCCTCCTACAATGAGCAGTACTTC; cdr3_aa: CASSLAGASYNEQYF
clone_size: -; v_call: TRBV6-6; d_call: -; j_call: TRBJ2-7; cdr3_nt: TGTGCCAGCAGTTCCCATGGTGGTGGGGACGTCGAGCAGTACTTC; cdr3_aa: CASSSHGGGDVEQYF
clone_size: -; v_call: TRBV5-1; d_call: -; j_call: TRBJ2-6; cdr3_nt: TGCGCCAGCAGCCCGCGGCGCCAGGGCGACTCTGGGGCCAACGTCCTGCCTTTC; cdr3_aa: CASSPRRQGDSGANVLPF
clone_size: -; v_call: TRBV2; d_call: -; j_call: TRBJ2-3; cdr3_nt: TGTGCCAGCAGTATACTAGGGTCCTACACAGATACGCAGTATTTT; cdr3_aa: CASSILGSYTDTQYF
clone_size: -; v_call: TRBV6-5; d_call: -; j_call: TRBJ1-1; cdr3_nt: TGTGCCAGGGATAAGAAGAACACTGAAGCTTTCTTT; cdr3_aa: CARDKKNTEAFF
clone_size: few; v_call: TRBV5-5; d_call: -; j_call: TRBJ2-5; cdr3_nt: TGTGCCAGCAGCTTGGGCTGGAACCCGAATGGGGAGCAGTACTTC; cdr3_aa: CASSLGWNPNGEQYF
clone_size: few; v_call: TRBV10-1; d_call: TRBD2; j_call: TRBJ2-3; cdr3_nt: TGCGCCAGCAGTGCAGCGGGGGGGCGAACAGATACGCAGTATTTT; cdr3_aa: CASSAAGGRTDTQYF
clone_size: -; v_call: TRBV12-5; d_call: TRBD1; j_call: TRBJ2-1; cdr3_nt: TGTGCTAGTGGTATACCAGGGGGCGCTGGGGATGAGCAGTTCTTC; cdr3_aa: CASGIPGGAGDEQFF
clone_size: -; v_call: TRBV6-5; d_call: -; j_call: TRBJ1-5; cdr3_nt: TGTGCCAGCAGCCTTACGGACGGTTATCAGCCCCAGCATTTT; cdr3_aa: CASSLTDGYQPQHF
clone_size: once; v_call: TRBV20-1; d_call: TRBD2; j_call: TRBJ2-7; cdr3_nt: TGCAGTGCTAGCCTAGCGGGGAACTACGAGCAGTACTTC; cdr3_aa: CSASLAGNYEQYF
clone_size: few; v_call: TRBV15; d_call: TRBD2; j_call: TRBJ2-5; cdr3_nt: TGTGCCACCAGCAGAGATCCCGGACTAGCTGACGAGACCCAGTACTTC; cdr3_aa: CATSRDPGLADETQYF
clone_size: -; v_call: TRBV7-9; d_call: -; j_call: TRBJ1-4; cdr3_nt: TGTGCCAGCAGGGGAGGGTCTATCTTAAATGAAAAACTGTTTTTT; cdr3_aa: CASRGGSILNEKLFF
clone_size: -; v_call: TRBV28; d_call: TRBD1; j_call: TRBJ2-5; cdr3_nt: TGTGCCAGCAGTTTTGGACAGGGGGCGAGTCATCCCACTGGGACCCAGTACTTC; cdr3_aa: CASSFGQGASHPTGTQYF
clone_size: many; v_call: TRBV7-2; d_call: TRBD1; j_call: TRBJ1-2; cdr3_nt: TGTGCCAGCAGCTTAGAAGGGGGCGTGCACTATGGCTACACCTTC; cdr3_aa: CASSLEGGVHYGYTF
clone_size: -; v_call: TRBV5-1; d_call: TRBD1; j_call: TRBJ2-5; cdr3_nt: TGCGCCAGCAGCTTGTTTGCTATCACAGGGGGCGAAGGGACCCAGTACTTC; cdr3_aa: CASSLFAITGGEGTQYF
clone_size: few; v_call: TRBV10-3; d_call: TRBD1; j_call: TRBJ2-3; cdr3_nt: TGTGCCATCAGTGAGGGACAGGGACTTTACACAGATACGCAGTATTTT; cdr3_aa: CAISEGQGLYTDTQYF
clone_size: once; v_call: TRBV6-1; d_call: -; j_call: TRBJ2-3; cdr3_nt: TGTGCCAGCAGTGGAAGTAGGGGGACAGATACGCAGTATTTT; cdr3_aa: CASSGSRGTDTQYF
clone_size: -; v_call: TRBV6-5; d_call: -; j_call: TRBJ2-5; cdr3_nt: TGTGCCAGCAGTTACGGGAGGGGGCTTGTAGAGACCCAGTACTTC; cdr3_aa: CASSYGRGLVETQYF
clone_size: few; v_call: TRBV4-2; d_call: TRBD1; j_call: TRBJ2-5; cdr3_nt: TGTGCCAGCAGCCCGGGACAGCCTAAGAAGACCCAGTACTTC; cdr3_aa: CASSPGQPKKTQYF
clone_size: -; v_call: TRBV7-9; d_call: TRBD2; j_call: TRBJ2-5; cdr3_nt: TGTGCCAGCAGCGACTCAGGGCGGGGGGGCGTTGAGACCCAGTACTTC; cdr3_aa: CASSDSGRGGVETQYF
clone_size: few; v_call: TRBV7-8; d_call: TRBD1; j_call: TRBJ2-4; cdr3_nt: TGTGCCAGCAGCACCGACCCAACAGGGGAGAGGCCTCAGTACTTC; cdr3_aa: CASSTDPTGERPQYF
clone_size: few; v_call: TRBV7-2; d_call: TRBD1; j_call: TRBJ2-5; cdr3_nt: TGTGCCAGCAATTTGGACAGGGACCCGTGGACCCAGTACTTC; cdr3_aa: CASNLDRDPWTQYF
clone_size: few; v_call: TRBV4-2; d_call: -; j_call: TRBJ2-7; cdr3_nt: TGTGCCAGCAGCCAAGATCTTTGGAGCTACGAGCAGTACTTC; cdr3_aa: CASSQDLWSYEQYF
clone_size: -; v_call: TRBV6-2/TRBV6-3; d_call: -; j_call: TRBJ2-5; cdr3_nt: TGTGCCAGCAGAGATACCGGGACTCTCCCGGGACTGTACTTC; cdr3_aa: CASRDTGTLPGLYF
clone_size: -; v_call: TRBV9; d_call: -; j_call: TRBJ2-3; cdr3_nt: TGTGCCAGCAGCGATGCTTTGCCCACAGATACGCAGTATTTT; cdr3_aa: CASSDALPTDTQYF
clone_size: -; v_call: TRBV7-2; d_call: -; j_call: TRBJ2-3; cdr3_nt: TGTGCCAGCAGCTTAAACAGGGTTAGCACAGATACGCAGTATTTT; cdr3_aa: CASSLNRVSTDTQYF
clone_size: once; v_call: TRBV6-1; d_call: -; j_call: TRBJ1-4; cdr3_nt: TGTGCCAGCGCGTATTTGTCTGAAAAACTGTTTTTT; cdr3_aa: CASAYLSEKLFF
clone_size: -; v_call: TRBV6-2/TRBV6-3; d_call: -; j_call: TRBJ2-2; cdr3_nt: TGTGCCAGCAGATCATCCCCGAGACACCTACAGAACACCGGGGAGCTGTTTTTT; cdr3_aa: CASRSSPRHLQNTGELFF
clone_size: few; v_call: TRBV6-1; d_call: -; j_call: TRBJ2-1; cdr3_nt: TGTGCCAGCAGTTATAGCGCCTACTCCTACAATGAGCAGTTCTTC; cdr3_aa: CASSYSAYSYNEQFF
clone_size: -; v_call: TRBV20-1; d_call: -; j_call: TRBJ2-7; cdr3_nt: TGCAGTGCTAGAAGAGTCAGGGTGAACTACGAGCAGTACTTC; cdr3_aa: CSARRVRVNYEQYF
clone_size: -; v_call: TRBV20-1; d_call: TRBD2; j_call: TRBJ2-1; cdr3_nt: TGCAGTGCTAGAGATATGGCGGGGCTAGCGGGGGGGCTAAATGAGCAGTTCTTC; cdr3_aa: CSARDMAGLAGGLNEQFF
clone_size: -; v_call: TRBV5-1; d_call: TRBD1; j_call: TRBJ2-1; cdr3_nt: TGCGCCAGCAGGCGGACAGGGGGTTTGACCTACAATGAGCAGTTCTTC; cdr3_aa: CASRRTGGLTYNEQFF
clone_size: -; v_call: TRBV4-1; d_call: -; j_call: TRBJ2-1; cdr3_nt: TGCGCCAGCAGCCAAACTCGGTCCAATGAGCAGTTCTTC; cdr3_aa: CASSQTRSNEQFF
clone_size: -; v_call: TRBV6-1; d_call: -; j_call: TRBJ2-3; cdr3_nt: TGTGCCAGCAGTGGGCAGGGTGGCTCCACAGATACGCAGTATTTT; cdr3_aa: CASSGQGGSTDTQYF
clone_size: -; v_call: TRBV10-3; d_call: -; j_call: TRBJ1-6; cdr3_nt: TGTGCCATCCGGACTGATAATTCACCCCTCCACTTT; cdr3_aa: CAIRTDNSPLHF
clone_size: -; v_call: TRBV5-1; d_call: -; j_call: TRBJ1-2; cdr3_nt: TGCGCCAGCAGCTTGGAACGGCAATCTGGCTACACCTTC; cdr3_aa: CASSLERQSGYTF
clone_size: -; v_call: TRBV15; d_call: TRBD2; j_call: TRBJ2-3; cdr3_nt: TGTGCCACCAGCGCATCGCGGGGGGCAGATACGCAGTATTTT; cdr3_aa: CATSASRGADTQYF
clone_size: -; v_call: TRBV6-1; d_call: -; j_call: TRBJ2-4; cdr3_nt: TGTGCCAGCAGTGAGGGAGGCAAGGCCAAAAACATTCAGTACTTC; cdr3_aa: CASSEGGKAKNIQYF
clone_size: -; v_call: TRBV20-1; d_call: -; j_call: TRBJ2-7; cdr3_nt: TGCAGTGCTAGCGGACGGCGGAATACCTACGAGCAGTACTTC; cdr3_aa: CSASGRRNTYEQYF
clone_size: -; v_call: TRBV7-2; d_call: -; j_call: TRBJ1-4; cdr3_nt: TGTGCCAGCAGCTTAGTGCCCGGGACGGCGAATGAAAAACTGTTTTTT; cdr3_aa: CASSLVPGTANEKLFF
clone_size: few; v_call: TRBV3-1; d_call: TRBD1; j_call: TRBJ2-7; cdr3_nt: TGTGCCAGCAGCCTAATTTCCGGGACAGGGGCCCGAGAGCAGTACTTC; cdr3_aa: CASSLISGTGAREQYF
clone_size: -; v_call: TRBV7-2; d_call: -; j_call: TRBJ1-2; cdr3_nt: TGTGCCAGCAGCGCCCGACAGGCGACTAACTATGGCTACACCTTC; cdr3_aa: CASSARQATNYGYTF
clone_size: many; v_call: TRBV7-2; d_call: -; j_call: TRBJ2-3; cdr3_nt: TGTGCCAGCAGCTTAGTCGATAGACTCAGCACAGATACGCAGTATTTT; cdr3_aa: CASSLVDRLSTDTQYF